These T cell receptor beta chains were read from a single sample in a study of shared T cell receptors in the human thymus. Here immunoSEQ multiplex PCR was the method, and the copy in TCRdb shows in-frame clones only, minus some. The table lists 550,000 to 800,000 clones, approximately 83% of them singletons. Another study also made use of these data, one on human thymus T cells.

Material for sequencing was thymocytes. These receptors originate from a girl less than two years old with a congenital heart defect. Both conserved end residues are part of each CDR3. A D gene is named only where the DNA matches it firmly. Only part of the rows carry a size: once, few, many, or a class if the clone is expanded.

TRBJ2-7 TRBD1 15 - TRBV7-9 TGTGCCAGCAGCCCGAGGGACAGGGACTCCTTCTCAGAGTACTTC CASSPRDRDSFSEYF
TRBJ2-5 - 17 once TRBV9 TGTGCCAGCAGCGTAGGGGGCGGCGGGACGTACCAAGAGACCCAGTACTTC CASSVGGGGTYQETQYF
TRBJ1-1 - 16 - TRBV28 TGTGCCAGCAGTTTATTTATCCAGGTCGGAAACACTGAAGCTTTCTTT CASSLFIQVGNTEAFF
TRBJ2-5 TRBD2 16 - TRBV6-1 TGTGCCAGCAGTGAGATGGGACTAGCGGGGGTAGAGACCCAGTACTTC CASSEMGLAGVETQYF
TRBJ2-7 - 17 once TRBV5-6 TGTGCCAGCAGCCCAACACGGGATCGGACCCCCTCCTACGAGCAGTACTTC CASSPTRDRTPSYEQYF
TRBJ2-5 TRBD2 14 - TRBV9 TGTGCCAGCAGCGTTCGGGGGGACCAAGAGACCCAGTACTTC CASSVRGDQETQYF
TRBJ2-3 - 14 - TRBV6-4 TGTGCCAGCAGCGCCGGAACAGCCTCAGATACGCAGTATTTT CASSAGTASDTQYF
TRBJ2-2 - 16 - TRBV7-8 TGTGCCAGCAGCTTTCCAAGGGGGAATTTGCGGGGGGAGCTGTTTTTT CASSFPRGNLRGELFF
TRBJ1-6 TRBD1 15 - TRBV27 TGTGCCAGCAGCCCTAGACAGGGGCGAATTTCACCCCTCCACTTT CASSPRQGRISPLHF
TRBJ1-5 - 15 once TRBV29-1 TGCAGCGTGGGGCCAGGTGGGAATAGCAATCAGCCCCAGCATTTT CSVGPGGNSNQPQHF
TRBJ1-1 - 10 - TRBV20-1 TGCAGGGCAGGGAACACTGAAGCTTTCTTT CRAGNTEAFF
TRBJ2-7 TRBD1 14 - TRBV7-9 TGTGCCAGCAGCCCAAGACAGGGAACCTACGAGCAGTACTTC CASSPRQGTYEQYF
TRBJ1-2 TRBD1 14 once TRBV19 TGTGCCAGTAGTATAGGCGAGGGGGCGGATGGCTACACCTTC CASSIGEGADGYTF
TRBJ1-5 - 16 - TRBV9 TGTGCCAGCAGCGTCGGACCGGGGAATGGCAATCAGCCCCAGCATTTT CASSVGPGNGNQPQHF
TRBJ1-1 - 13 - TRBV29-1 TGCAGCGTTTCCCAGACAGGGAACACTGAAGCTTTCTTT CSVSQTGNTEAFF
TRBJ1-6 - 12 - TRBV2 TGTGCCAGCGGGCAGGGAAATTCACCCCTCCACTTT CASGQGNSPLHF
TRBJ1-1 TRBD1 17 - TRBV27 TGTGCCAGCAGCACCGGGCAAAGGGGGCACATGAACACTGAAGCTTTCTTT CASSTGQRGHMNTEAFF
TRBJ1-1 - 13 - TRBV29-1 TGCAGCACGGGACATGGGCGAAAGACTGAAGCTTTCTTT CSTGHGRKTEAFF
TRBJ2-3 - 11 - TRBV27 TGTGCCAGCACCCATACAGATACGCAGTATTTT CASTHTDTQYF
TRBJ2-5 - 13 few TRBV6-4 TGTGCCAGCAGTGAGGAACAGGGAGAGACCCAGTACTTC CASSEEQGETQYF
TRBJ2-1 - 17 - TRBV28 TGTGCCAGCAGTTTATCCCCTCGGCGGGGCTACTACAATGAGCAGTTCTTC CASSLSPRRGYYNEQFF
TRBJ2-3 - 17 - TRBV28 TGTGCCAGCAGTTTGGTTCGCGGAGGGAGCATCACAGATACGCAGTATTTT CASSLVRGGSITDTQYF
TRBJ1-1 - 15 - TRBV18 TGTGCCAGCTTCCCGCGGGGAGGGGGTAACACTGAAGCTTTCTTT CASFPRGGGNTEAFF
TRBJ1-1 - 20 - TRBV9 TGTGCCAGCAGCTCGGGAGAGGGGTCCCCCCCCTTAAGGGTGAACACTGAAGCTTTCTTT CASSSGEGSPPLRVNTEAFF
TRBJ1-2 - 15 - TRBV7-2 TGTGCCAGCAGCCCTCTTCAGGGGCGCGGGTATGGCTACACCTTC CASSPLQGRGYGYTF
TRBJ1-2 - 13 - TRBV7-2 TGTGCCAGCAGCTTACGTTTACGGGATGGCTACACCTTC CASSLRLRDGYTF
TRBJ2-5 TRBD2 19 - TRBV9 TGTGCCAGCAGCGCATTCCCGACTAGCGGGGGGCCACAGGGTGAGACCCAGTACTTC CASSAFPTSGGPQGETQYF
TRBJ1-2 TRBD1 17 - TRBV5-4 TGTGCCAGCAGCTCACCGGACAGGTCCCCTACTAACTATGGCTACACCTTC CASSSPDRSPTNYGYTF
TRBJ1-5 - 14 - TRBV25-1 TGTGCCAGCAGTGAATATTTACTCAATCAGCCCCAGCATTTT CASSEYLLNQPQHF
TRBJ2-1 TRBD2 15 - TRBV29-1 TGCAGCGTTGAAGATGCAGCGGGGGGGTACAATGAGCAGTTCTTC CSVEDAAGGYNEQFF
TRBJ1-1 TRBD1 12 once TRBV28 TGTGCCAGCATAACTACAGGGGAAGAAGCTTTCTTT CASITTGEEAFF
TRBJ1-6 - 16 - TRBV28 TGTGCCAGCAGCTACAGGGTACACGCCTATAATTCACCCCTCCACTTT CASSYRVHAYNSPLHF
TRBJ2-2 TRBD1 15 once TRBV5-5 TGTGCCAGCAGCGCGAACAGGGGGCAGTCCGGGGAGCTGTTTTTT CASSANRGQSGELFF
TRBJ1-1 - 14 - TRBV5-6 TGTGCCAGCAGCTTGCGACAGGAGGACACTGAAGCTTTCTTT CASSLRQEDTEAFF
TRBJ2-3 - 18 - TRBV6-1 TGTGCCAGCAGTGAAGCGGCCTCTGACAGGCAGGGAACAGATACGCAGTATTTT CASSEAASDRQGTDTQYF
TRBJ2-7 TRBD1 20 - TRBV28 TGTGCCAGCAGTTCCCCTCCGATTCCGGGGACAGGGGATTCCCAAGACGAGCAGTACTTC CASSSPPIPGTGDSQDEQYF
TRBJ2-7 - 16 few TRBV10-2 TGCGCCAGCAGTGTAAGGCGGCGCCGAGGCTCCTACGAGCAGTACTTC CASSVRRRRGSYEQYF
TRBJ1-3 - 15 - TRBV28 TGTGCCAGCAGTCCCGACAGCGCCTCTGGAAACACCATATATTTT CASSPDSASGNTIYF
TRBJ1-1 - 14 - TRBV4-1 TGCGCCAGCAGCCATGCACAGGGACGGGATGAAGCTTTCTTT CASSHAQGRDEAFF
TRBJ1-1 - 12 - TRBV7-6 TGTGCCAGCAGCCAATTGAACACTGAAGCTTTCTTT CASSQLNTEAFF
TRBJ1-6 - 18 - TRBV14 TGTGCCAGCAGCCAAGTAGCCCCTCGACAGGTCGATAATTCACCCCTCCACTTT CASSQVAPRQVDNSPLHF
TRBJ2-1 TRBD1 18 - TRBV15 TGTGCCACCAGCAGAGATAGGACAGGGGGAGGCTCCTACAATGAGCAGTTCTTC CATSRDRTGGGSYNEQFF
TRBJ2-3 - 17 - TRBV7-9 TGTGCCAGCAGCTTAGTGGGACGCGGGACGTACACAGATACGCAGTATTTT CASSLVGRGTYTDTQYF
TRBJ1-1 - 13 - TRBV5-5 TGTGCCAGCAGCTTCGCGGGTGGGACTGAAGCTTTCTTT CASSFAGGTEAFF
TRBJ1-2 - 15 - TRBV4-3 TGCGCCAGCAGCCAAAGAGGGTACGCTAACTATGGCTACACCTTC CASSQRGYANYGYTF
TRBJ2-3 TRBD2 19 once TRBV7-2 TGTGCCAGCAGCTTCATATGGACTAGCGGGAAATCTAGCACAGATACGCAGTATTTT CASSFIWTSGKSSTDTQYF